The T cell receptor (beta chain) described here comes from a study of blood T cells in healthy people across ages. Study-wide findings and caveats: Total diversity from one million sequenced T cells was likely underestimated.

The total RNA that was extracted per sample amounted to at least 5 micrograms. A second about 7 to 11 cycle PCR used barcoded and J-beta primers. Each CDR3 protein is one row after TCRdb ran MiXCR on the 5' RACE reads. This sample yields roughly 2 million distinct CDR3 sequences, of which about 49% are seen a single time; over 2% belongs to the top ten. Germline lookup yields CDR1 SGHTA and CDR2 FQGNSA. The CDR3 has 13 amino acids. Comment on this clonotype: What it binds is not known. At one end the junction does not follow the germline gene, possibly because of a read error.

The TCR originated in a woman aged 40 to 55 in good health. This chain links TRBV7-2 with TRBJ2-7, with D maybe TRBD2 (6 bases). The sample taken for sequencing was blood. CDR3 bases: TGTGCCAACAGCTTAGCGTGGAGGGATGAGCAGTACTTC. It translates to CANSLAWRDEQYF.